This T cell receptor (beta chain) comes out of a study of blood T cell repertoires in COVID-19. The V gene lost 0 bases and the J gene lost 2 bases, with 9 bases spanning the gap. The CDR3 is 14 residues long. The germline V gene encodes CDR1 SGHNT and CDR2 YYREEE (reference sequence). Produced via immunoSEQ multiplex PCR; TCRdb's table is partial and in-frame only. The sample yields some 61,000 clones, 86% seen once. This chain joins TRBV5-4 and TRBJ2-7; no definite D call. This sequence originates from a man aged 25 to 45 with acute or convalescent COVID-19. The sample comprised peripheral blood. The CDR3 loop reads CASSLDYFAYEQYF. The CDR3 DNA sequence: TGTGCCAGCAGCTTGGATTACTTTGCCTACGAGCAGTACTTC.